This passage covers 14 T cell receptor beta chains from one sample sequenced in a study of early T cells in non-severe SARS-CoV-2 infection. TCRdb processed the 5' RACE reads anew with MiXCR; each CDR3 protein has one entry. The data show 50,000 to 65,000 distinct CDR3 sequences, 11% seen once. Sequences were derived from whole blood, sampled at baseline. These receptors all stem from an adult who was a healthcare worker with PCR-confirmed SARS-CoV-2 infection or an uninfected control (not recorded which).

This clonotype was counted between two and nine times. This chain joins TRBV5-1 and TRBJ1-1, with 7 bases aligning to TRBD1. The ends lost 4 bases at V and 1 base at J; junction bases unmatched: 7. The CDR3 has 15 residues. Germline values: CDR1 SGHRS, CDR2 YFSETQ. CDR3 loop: CASSAQGPPNTEAFF. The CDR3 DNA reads TGCGCCAGCAGCGCACAGGGGCCCCCGAACACTGAAGCTTTCTTT.

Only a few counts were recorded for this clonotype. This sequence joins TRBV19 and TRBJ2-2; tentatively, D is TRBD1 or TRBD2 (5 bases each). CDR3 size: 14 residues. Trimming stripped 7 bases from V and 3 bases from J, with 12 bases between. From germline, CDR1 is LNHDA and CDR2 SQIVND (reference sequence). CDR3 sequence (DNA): TGTGCCAGTAAAGGGACCGAGGACACCGGGGAGCTGTTTTTT. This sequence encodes CASKGTEDTGELFF.

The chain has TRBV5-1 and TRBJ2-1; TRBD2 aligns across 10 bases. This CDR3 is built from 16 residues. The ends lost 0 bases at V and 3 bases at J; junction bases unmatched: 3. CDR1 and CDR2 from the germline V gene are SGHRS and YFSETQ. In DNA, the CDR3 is TGCGCCAGCAGCTTGGAGCGGGGGGGCCTCTACAATGAGCAGTTCTTC. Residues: CASSLERGGLYNEQFF.

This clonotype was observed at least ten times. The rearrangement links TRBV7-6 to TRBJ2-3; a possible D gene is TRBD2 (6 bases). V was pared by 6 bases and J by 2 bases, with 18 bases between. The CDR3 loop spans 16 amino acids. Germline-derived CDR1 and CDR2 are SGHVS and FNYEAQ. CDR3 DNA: TGTGCCAGCAGTTCCTCTGGAGGGCTCTCCACAGATACGCAGTATTTT. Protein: CASSSSGGLSTDTQYF.

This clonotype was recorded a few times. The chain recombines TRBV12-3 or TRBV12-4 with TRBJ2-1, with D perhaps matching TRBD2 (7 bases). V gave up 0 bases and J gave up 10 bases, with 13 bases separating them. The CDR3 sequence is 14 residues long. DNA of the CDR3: TGTGCCAGCAGTTTAGCGGGGGGGCGTCAGGAGCAGTTCTTC. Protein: CASSLAGGRQEQFF.

The CDR3: CASSPAGLRMNTEAFF. CDR3 nucleotide sequence: TGTGCCAGCTCACCGGCCGGACTGAGAATGAACACTGAAGCTTTCTTT. The V and J genes are TRBV18 and TRBJ1-1; no reliable D call. Germline CDR1 reads KGHSH; CDR2 reads LQKENI. The CDR3 has 16 amino acids. V gave up 3 bases and J gave up 0 bases, with 14 bases separating them.

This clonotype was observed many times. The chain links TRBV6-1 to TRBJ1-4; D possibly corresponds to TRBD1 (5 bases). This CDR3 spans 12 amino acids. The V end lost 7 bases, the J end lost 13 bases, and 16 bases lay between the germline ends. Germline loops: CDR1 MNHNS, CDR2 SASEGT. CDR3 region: CASKPTRDGLFF. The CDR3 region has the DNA TGTGCCAGCAAGCCTACGCGGGACGGACTGTTTTTT.

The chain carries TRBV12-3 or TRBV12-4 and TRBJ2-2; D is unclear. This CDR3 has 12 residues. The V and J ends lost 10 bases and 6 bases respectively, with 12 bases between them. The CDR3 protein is CATCPGPGELFF. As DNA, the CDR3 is TGTGCCACGTGCCCTGGTCCCGGGGAGCTGTTTTTT.

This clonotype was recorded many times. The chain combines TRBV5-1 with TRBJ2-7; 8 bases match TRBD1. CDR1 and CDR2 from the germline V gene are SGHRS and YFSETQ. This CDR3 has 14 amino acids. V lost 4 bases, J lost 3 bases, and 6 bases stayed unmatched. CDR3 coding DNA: TGCGCCAGCAGCATGCGACAGGGGCTCTACGAGCAGTACTTC. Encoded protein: CASSMRQGLYEQYF.

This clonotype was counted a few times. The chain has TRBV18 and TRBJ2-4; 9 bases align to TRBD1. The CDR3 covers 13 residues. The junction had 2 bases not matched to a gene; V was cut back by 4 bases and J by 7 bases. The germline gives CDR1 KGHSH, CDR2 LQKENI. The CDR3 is CASSLDRGNIQYF. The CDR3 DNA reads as TGTGCCAGCTCACTCGACAGGGGGAACATTCAGTACTTC.

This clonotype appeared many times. The CDR3 DNA sequence: TGTGCCAGCATGGATTCCCGGACTAGCAATCAGCCCCAGCATTTT. This sequence encodes CASMDSRTSNQPQHF. The chain has TRBV2 and TRBJ1-5; D remains ambiguous. The CDR3 contains 15 residues. Between the trimmed V and J ends, which lost 7 bases and 0 bases, there was a span of 13 bases. The germline gives CDR1 SNHLY, CDR2 FYNNEI.

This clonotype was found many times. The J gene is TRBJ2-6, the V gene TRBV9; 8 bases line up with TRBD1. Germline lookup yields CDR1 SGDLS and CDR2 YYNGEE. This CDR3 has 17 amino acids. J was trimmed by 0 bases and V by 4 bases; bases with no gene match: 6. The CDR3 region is CASSRQGLSSGANVLTF. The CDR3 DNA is TGTGCCAGCAGCCGACAGGGGCTTTCCTCTGGGGCCAACGTCCTGACTTTC. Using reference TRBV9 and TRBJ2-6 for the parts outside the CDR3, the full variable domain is DSGVTQTPKHLITATGQRVTLRCSPRSGDLSVYWYQQSLDQGLQFLIQYYNGEERAKGNILERFSAQQFPDLHSELNLSSLELGDSALYFCASSRQGLSSGANVLTFGAGSRLTVL.

The CDR3 here is CASSLVAGKQETQYF. CDR3 in DNA: TGTGCCAGCAGTTTGGTAGCGGGGAAACAAGAGACCCAGTACTTC. This chain connects TRBV12-3 or TRBV12-4 to TRBJ2-5; 8 nucleotides line up with TRBD2. Trimming removed 3 bases from V and 2 bases from J; junction bases left unmatched: 5. The CDR3 runs to 15 residues.

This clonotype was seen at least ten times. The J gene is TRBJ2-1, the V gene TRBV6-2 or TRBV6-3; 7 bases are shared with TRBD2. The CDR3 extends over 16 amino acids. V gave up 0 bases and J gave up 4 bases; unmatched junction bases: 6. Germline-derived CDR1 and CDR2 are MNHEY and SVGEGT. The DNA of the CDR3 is TGTGCCAGCAGTTACTCGATCGCGGGGGAGTACAATGAGCAGTTCTTC. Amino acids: CASSYSIAGEYNEQFF.